This T cell receptor (beta chain) comes out of a study of T cell responses to AZD1222 COVID-19 vaccine. Looking at the study overall: Pooling was applied to second doses at about 4 or about 12 weeks.

As concerns this clone: Its antigen is still unknown.

Produced via immunoSEQ multiplex PCR; TCRdb's table is partial and in-frame only. The sample shows about 120,000 clones, roughly nine tenths of them seen only once. Study-level points and caveats: Nearly half of spike-specific TCRs reportedly target variant regions that are unmutated in the B.1.351 and B.1.1.7 variants. Repertoire sampling was restricted to post-peak T cell response timepoints.

V lost 9 bases, J lost 4 bases, and 9 bases stayed unmatched. The germline V gene has CDR1 MRHNA and CDR2 SNTAGT. The CDR3 runs 15 residues. The chain combines TRBV6-4 with TRBJ2-2, with 9 bases identical to TRBD2. This sequence originates from an adult in good health. The specimen was peripheral blood, collected on day 0 of AZD1222 vaccination. The CDR3 reads CASSPGLAGTGELFF. CDR3 in DNA: TGTGCCAGTTCTCCGGGACTAGCTGGCACCGGGGAGCTGTTTTTT.